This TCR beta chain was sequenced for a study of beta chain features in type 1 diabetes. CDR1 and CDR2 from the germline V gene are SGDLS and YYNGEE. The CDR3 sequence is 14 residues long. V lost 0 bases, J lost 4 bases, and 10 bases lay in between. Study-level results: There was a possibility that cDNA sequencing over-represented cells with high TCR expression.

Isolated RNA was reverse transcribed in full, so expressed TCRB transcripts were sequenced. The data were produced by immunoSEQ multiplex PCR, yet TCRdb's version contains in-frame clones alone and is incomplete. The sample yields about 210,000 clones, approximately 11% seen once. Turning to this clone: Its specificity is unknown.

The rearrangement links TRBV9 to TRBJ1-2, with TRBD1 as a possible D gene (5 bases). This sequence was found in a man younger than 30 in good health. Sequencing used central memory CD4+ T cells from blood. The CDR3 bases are TGTGCCAGCAGCGTAGACGGGACTCGCTATGGCTACACCTTC. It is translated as CASSVDGTRYGYTF. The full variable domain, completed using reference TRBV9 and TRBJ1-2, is DSGVTQTPKHLITATGQRVTLRCSPRSGDLSVYWYQQSLDQGLQFLIQYYNGEERAKGNILERFSAQQFPDLHSELNLSSLELGDSALYFCASSVDGTRYGYTFGSGTRLTVV.